These T cell receptor beta chains were read from a single sample in a study of OX40 agonist ivuxolimab in advanced cancers. Sequenced by immunoSEQ multiplex PCR; TCRdb stores in-frame clones only, minus some. The table lists tens of thousands of clones, 86% of them singletons. The sequencing used CD4+ or CD8+ T cells sorted from blood, collected in a trial of the OX40 agonist ivuxolimab. These receptors were obtained from an adult with an advanced solid tumor such as melanoma, head and neck, liver or kidney cancer. Each CDR3 is given with its conserved first and last residue. The D gene is left open where the match is weak. Not all rows give a size; the values are once, few, many and, for expanded clones, a class.

TRBV2	NA	TRBJ2-5	NA	TGTGCCAGCACCATAGACCTGGGGGGACTTAAAGAGACCCAGTACTTC	CASTIDLGGLKETQYF
TRBV19	once	TRBJ2-5	NA	TGTGCCAGTAGTATAGTGGGCGGCAGCCAAGAGACCCAGTACTTC	CASSIVGGSQETQYF
TRBV28	NA	TRBJ1-6	NA	TGTGCCAGCTCGGGGTTCATGAATTCACCCCTCCACTTT	CASSGFMNSPLHF
TRBV9	NA	TRBJ2-1	TRBD2	TGTGCCAGCAGCGTAGGACTAGCGGGGATCTCCTCCTACAATGAGCAGTTCTTC	CASSVGLAGISSYNEQFF
TRBV28	NA	TRBJ1-5	NA	TGTGCCAGCCGGGACAGCAATCAGCCCCAGCATTTT	CASRDSNQPQHF
TRBV5-1	NA	TRBJ2-3	NA	TGCGCCAGCAGCTTGGAGGCGGCTATAATAAATACGCAGTATTTT	CASSLEAAIINTQYF
TRBV11-2	NA	TRBJ2-2	NA	TGTGCCAGCAGCCGAGACCAGAACACCGGGGAGCTGTTTTTT	CASSRDQNTGELFF
TRBV7-2	NA	TRBJ2-4	TRBD1	TGTGCCAGCAGCTTAGGGACAGGGGGAGTCAACATTCAGTACTTC	CASSLGTGGVNIQYF
TRBV6-1	NA	TRBJ2-5	NA	TGTGCCAGCAGTGATTGGACAGCCCAAGAGACCCAGTACTTC	CASSDWTAQETQYF
TRBV5-6	NA	TRBJ1-2	TRBD1	TGTGCCAGCAGCTTAGCCTCTCAGGGGGCGTCTGTCCACACCTTC	CASSLASQGASVHTF
TRBV28	NA	TRBJ2-7	NA	TGTGCCAGCACAATTGGCATTTCCTACGAGCAGTACTTC	CASTIGISYEQYF
TRBV6-5	NA	TRBJ2-1	NA	TGTGCCAGCAGGGACGGGAACAATGAGCAGTTCTTC	CASRDGNNEQFF
TRBV13	NA	TRBJ1-6	TRBD1	TGTGCCAGCAGCCTACTAACGGGACAGGGGGTCGAGTCACCCCTCCACTTT	CASSLLTGQGVESPLHF
TRBV28	NA	TRBJ1-6	TRBD1	TGTGCCAGCAGCGACAGGGGGCGGTCACCCCTCCACTTT	CASSDRGRSPLHF
TRBV6-4	NA	TRBJ2-6	NA	TGTGCCAGCAGCGGAGGGGACAAGCCAGCCTCTGGGGCCAACGTCCTGACTTTC	CASSGGDKPASGANVLTF
TRBV18	NA	TRBJ1-1	NA	TGTGCCAGCTCACCAATGGGGGGAGAGAACACTGAAGCTTTCTTT	CASSPMGGENTEAFF
TRBV5-7	NA	TRBJ1-2	TRBD1	TGTGCCAGCAGCTTGCCAAGTTTTTTGGGGACAGACTATGGCTACACCTTC	CASSLPSFLGTDYGYTF
TRBV6-5	NA	TRBJ2-2	TRBD1	TGTGCCAGCAGCACAGGGGGCGCAGACACCGGGGAGCTGTTTTTT	CASSTGGADTGELFF
TRBV14	NA	TRBJ2-7	TRBD1	TGTGCCAGCAGCCCAGGGGGTAGGACCTACGAGCAGTACTTC	CASSPGGRTYEQYF
TRBV19	once	TRBJ1-3	NA	TGTGCCAGTAGTATTACGAGGTTCTCTGGAAACACCATATATTTT	CASSITRFSGNTIYF
TRBV14	NA	TRBJ1-3	NA	TGTGCCAGCAGCCAAGGGAGTCCTGGAAACACCATATATTTT	CASSQGSPGNTIYF
TRBV5-4	once	TRBJ1-1	NA	TGTGCCAGCAGCTTGGGGGGGATCGGGACTGAAGCTTTCTTT	CASSLGGIGTEAFF
TRBV5-1	few	TRBJ2-5	TRBD2	TGCGCCAGCAGCTGGGGCCAGGAGGCGGGGGGCTCCAGGGCCCAGTACTTC	CASSWGQEAGGSRAQYF
TRBV18	NA	TRBJ1-1	NA	TGTGCCAGCTCCCCCTTATCTCCTCCCCGGGGGGCGGCTTTCTTT	CASSPLSPPRGAAFF
TRBV5-1	NA	TRBJ2-6	NA	TGCGCCAGCAGCACGGGACTTCAGGCTGGGGCCAACGTCCTGACTTTC	CASSTGLQAGANVLTF
TRBV9	NA	TRBJ1-4	NA	TGTGCCAGCAGCGTATCAGGGAGGGATAATGAAAAACTGTTTTTT	CASSVSGRDNEKLFF
TRBV5-8	NA	TRBJ2-1	NA	TGTGCCAGCAGCCAAGCGGGTAAATCCTACAATGAGCAGTTCTTC	CASSQAGKSYNEQFF
TRBV10-3	few	TRBJ2-5	NA	TGTGCCATCAGTGAAAACTTAGAGACCCAGTACTTC	CAISENLETQYF